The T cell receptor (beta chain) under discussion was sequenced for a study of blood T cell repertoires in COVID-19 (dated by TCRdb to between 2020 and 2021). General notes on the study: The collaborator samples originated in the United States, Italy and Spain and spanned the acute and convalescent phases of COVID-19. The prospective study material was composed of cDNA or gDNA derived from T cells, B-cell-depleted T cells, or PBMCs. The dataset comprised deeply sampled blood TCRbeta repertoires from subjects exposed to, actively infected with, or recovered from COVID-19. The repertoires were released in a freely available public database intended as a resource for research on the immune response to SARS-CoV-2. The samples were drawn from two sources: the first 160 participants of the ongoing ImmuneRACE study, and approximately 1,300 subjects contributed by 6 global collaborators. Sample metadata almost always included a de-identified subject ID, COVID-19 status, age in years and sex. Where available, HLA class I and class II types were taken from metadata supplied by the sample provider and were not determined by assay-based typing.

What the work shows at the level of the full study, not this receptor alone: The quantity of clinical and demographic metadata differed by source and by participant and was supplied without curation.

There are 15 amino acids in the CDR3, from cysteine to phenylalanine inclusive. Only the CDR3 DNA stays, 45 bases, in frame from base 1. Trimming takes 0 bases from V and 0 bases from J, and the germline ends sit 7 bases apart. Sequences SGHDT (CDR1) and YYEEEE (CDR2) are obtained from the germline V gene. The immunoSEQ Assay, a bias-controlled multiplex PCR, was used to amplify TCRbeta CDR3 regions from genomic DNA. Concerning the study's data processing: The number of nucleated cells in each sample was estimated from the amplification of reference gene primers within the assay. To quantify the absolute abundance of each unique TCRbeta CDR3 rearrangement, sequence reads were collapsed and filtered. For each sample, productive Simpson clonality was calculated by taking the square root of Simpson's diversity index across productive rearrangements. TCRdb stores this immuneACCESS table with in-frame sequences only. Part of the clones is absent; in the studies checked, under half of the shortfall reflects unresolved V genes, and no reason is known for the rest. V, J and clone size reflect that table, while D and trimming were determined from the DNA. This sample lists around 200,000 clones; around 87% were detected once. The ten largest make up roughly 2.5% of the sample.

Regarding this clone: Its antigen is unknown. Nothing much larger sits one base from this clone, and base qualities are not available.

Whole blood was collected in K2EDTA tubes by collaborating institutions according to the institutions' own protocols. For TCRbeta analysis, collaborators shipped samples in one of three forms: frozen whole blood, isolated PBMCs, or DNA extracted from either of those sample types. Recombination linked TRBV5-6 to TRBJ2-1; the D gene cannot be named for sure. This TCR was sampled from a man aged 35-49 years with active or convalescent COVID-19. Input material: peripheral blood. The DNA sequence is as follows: TGTGCCAGCAGCTTGGGGCTAGGCTCCTACAATGAGCAGTTCTTC. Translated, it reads CASSLGLGSYNEQFF.